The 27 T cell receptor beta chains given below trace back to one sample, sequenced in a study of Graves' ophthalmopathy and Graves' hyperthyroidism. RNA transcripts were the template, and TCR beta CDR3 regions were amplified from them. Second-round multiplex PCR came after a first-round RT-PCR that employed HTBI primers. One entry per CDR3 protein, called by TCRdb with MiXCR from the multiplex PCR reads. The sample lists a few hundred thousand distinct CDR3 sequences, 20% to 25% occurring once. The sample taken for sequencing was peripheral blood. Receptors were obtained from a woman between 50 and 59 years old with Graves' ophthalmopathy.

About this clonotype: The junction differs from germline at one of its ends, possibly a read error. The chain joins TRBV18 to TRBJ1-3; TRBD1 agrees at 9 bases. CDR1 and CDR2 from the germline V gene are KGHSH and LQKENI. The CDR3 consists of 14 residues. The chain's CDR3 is CTSSPGQGLDTIYF. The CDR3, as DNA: TGTACCAGCTCACCGGGACAGGGCCTTGACACCATATATTTT. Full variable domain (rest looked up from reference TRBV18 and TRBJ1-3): NAGVMQNPRHLVRRRGQEARLRCSPMKGHSHVYWYRQLPEEGLKFMVYLQKENIIDESGMPKERFSAEFPKEGPSILRIQQVVRGDSAAYFCTSSPGQGLDTIYFGEGSWLTVV.

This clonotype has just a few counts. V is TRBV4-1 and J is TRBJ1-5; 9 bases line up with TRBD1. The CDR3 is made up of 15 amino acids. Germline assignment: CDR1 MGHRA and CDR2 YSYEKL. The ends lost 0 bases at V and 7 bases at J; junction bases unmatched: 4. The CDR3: CASSQDGQGPQPQHF. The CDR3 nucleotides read TGCGCCAGCAGCCAAGATGGACAGGGGCCCCAGCCCCAGCATTTT.

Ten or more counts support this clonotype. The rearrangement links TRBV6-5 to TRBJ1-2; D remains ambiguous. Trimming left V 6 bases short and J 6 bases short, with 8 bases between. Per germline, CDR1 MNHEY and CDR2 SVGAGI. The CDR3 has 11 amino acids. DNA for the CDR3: TGTGCCAGCAGATCAGTGGATGGCTACACCTTC. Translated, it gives CASRSVDGYTF.

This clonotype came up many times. In DNA, the CDR3 is TGTGCCAGCAGTCGGGGAACCTACGAGCAGTACTTC. This sequence encodes CASSRGTYEQYF. J is TRBJ2-7 and V is TRBV12-3 or TRBV12-4, with D possibly matching TRBD2 (5 bases). With 5 bases removed from V and 2 bases from J, the gap between germline ends came to 7 bases. This CDR3 is 12 amino acids long.

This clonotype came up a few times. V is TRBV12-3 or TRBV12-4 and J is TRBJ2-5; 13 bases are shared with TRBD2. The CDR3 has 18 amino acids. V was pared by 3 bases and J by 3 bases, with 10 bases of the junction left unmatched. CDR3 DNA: TGTGCCAGCAGTTTCCTCACCTCCGGACTAGCGGGAGAAGAGACCCAGTACTTC. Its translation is CASSFLTSGLAGEETQYF.

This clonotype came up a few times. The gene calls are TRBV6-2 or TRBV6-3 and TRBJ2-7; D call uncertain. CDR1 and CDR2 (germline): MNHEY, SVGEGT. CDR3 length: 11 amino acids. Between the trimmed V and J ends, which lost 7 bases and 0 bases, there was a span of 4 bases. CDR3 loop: CASMDSYEQYF. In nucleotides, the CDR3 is TGTGCCAGCATGGACTCCTACGAGCAGTACTTC.

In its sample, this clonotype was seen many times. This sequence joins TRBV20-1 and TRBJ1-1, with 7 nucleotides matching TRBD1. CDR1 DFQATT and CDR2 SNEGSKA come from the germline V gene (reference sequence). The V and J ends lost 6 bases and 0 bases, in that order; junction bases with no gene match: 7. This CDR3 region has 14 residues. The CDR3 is CSANRDSLNTEAFF. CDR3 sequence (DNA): TGCAGTGCAAATAGGGACAGCTTGAACACTGAAGCTTTCTTT.

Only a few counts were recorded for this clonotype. The CDR3 region has the DNA TGTGCCAGCAGCCAATTGGGGCAGGGGGGTTTCTACGAGCAGTACTTC. Its protein product is CASSQLGQGGFYEQYF. The chain carries TRBV3-1 and TRBJ2-7, with D possibly matching TRBD1 (7 bases). CDR1 is LGHDT and CDR2 is YNNKEL in the germline V gene (reference sequence). Between the trimmed V and J ends, which lost 2 bases and 3 bases, there was a span of 17 bases. CDR3 length: 16 amino acids.

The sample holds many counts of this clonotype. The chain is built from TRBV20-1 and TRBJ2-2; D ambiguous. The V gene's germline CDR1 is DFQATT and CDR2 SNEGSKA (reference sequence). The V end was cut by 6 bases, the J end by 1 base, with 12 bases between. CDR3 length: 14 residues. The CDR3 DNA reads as TGCAGTGCACCCGACCCCGGGAACACCGGGGAGCTGTTTTTT. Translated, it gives CSAPDPGNTGELFF.

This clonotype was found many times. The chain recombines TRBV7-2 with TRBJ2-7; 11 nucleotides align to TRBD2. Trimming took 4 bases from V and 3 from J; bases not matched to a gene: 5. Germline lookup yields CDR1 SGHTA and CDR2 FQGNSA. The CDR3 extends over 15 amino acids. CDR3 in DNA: TGTGCCAGCAGCTCTGGGACTAGCGGACTCTACGAGCAGTACTTC. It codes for CASSSGTSGLYEQYF. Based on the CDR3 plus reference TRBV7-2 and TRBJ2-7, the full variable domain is GAGVSQSPSNKVTEKGKDVELRCDPISGHTALYWYRQSLGQGLEFLIYFQGNSAPDKSGLPSDRFSAERTGGSVSTLTIQRTQQEDSAVYLCASSSGTSGLYEQYFGPGTRLTVT.

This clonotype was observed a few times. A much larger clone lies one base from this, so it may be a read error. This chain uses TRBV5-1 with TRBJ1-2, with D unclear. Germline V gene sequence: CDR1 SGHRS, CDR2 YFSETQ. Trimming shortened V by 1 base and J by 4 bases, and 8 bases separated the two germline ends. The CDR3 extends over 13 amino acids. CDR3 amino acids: CASSLYCSYGYTF. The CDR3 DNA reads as TGCGCCAGCAGCTTGTACTGTTCCTATGGCTACACCTTC.

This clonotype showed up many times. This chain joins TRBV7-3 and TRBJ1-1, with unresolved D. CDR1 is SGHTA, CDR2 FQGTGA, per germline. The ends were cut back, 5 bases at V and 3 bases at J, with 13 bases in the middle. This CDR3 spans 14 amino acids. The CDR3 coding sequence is TGTGCCAGCAGCCCCTCCTTCGTCGACACTGAAGCTTTCTTT. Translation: CASSPSFVDTEAFF.

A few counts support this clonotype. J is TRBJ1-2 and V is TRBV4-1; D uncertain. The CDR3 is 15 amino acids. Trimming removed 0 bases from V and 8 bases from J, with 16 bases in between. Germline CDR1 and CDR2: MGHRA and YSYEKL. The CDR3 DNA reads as TGCGCCAGCAGCCAAGATCCTGGCCCCGAGTGGGGCTACACCTTC. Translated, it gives CASSQDPGPEWGYTF.

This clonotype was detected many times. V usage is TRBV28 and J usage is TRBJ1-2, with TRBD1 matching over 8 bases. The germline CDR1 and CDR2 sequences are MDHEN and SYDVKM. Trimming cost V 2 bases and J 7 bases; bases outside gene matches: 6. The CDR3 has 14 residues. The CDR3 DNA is TGTGCCAGCAGTTTACCAGGGGGCGCGGGTGGCTACACCTTC. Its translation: CASSLPGGAGGYTF.

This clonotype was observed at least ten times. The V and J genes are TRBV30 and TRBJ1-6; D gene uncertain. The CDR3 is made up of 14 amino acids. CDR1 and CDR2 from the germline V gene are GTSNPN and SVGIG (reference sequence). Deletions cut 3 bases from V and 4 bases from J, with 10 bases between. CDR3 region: CAWSEDIYNSPLHF. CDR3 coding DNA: TGTGCCTGGAGCGAGGATATTTATAATTCACCCCTCCACTTT.

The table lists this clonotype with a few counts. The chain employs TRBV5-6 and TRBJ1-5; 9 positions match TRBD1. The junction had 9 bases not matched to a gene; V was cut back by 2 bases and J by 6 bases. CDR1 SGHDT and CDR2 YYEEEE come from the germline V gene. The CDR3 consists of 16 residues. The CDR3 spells CASSLGTGGVLQPQHF. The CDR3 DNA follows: TGTGCCAGCAGCTTAGGTACAGGGGGCGTCCTTCAGCCCCAGCATTTT. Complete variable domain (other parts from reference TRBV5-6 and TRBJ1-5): DAGVTQSPTHLIKTRGQQVTLRCSPKSGHDTVSWYQQALGQGPQFIFQYYEEEERQRGNFPDRFSGHQFPNYSSELNVNALLLGDSALYLCASSLGTGGVLQPQHFGDGTRLSIL.

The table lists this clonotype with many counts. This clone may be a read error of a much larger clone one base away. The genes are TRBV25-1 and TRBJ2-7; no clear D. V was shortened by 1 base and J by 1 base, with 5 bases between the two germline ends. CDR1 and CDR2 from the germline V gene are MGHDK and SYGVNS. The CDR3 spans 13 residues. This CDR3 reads CASSEFDSYEQYF. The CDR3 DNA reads TGTGCCAGCAGTGAATTTGATTCCTACGAGCAGTACTTC.

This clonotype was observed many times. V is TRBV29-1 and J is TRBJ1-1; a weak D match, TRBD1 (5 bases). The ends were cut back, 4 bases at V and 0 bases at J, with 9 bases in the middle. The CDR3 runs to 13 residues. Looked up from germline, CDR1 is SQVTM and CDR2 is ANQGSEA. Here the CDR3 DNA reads TGCAGCGTTGGTGGGACGGTGAACACTGAAGCTTTCTTT. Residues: CSVGGTVNTEAFF.

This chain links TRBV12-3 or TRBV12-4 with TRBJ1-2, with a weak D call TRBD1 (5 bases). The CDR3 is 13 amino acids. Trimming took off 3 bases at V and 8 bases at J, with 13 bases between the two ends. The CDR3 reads CASSLVNQGGYTF. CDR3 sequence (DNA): TGTGCCAGCAGTTTGGTAAATCAGGGAGGCTACACCTTC.

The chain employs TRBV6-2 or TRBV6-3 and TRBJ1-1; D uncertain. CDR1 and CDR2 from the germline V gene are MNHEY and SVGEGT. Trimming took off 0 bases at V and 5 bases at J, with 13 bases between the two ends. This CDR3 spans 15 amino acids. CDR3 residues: CASSYSTFAATEAFF. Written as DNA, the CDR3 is TGTGCCAGCAGTTACTCAACCTTTGCGGCAACTGAAGCTTTCTTT.

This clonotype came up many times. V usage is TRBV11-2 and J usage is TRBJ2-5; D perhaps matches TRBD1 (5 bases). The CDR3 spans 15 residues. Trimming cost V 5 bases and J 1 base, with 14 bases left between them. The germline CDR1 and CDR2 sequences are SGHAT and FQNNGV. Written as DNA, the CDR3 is TGTGCCAGCAGCCCAATGACAGTATTCCAAGAGACCCAGTACTTC. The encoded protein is CASSPMTVFQETQYF.

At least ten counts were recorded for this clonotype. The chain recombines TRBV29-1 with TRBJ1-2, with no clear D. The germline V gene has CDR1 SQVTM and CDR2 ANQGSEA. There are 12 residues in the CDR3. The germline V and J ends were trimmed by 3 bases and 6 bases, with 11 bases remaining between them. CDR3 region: CSVDYPNNGYTF. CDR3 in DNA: TGCAGCGTTGATTACCCCAACAATGGCTACACCTTC. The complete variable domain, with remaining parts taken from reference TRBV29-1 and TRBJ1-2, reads SAVISQKPSRDICQRGTSLTIQCQVDSQVTMMFWYRQQPGQSLTLIATANQGSEATYESGFVIDKFPISRPNLTFSTLTVSNMSPEDSSIYLCSVDYPNNGYTFGSGTRLTVV.

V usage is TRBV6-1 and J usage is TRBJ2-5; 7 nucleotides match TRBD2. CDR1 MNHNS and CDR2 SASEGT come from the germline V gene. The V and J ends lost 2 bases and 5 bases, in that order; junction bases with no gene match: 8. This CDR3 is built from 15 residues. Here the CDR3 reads CASSERWDYRETQYF. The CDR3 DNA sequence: TGTGCCAGCAGTGAACGCTGGGACTATAGGGAGACCCAGTACTTC.

The DNA of the CDR3 is TGTGCCAGCAGCCTACCAGCCGGGACTGGATACGAGCAGTACTTC. Its translation: CASSLPAGTGYEQYF. This rearrangement joins TRBV11-2 to TRBJ2-7; D possibly corresponds to TRBD2 (6 bases). The CDR3 is made up of 15 amino acids. Between the trimmed V and J ends, which lost 5 bases and 4 bases, there was a span of 18 bases. Germline V lookup: CDR1 SGHAT, CDR2 FQNNGV.

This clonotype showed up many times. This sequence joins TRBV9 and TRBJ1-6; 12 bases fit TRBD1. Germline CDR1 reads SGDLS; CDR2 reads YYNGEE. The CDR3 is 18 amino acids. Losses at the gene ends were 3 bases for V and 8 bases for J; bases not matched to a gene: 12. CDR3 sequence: CASSARSGTGGRHSPLHF. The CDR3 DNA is TGTGCCAGCAGCGCCCGCTCTGGGACAGGGGGCCGGCATTCACCCCTCCACTTT.

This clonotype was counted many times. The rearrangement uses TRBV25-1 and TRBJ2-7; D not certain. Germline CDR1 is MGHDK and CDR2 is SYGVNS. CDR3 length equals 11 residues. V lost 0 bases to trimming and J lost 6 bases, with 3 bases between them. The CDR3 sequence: CASSEYIEQYF. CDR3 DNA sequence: TGTGCCAGCAGTGAATATATCGAGCAGTACTTC.

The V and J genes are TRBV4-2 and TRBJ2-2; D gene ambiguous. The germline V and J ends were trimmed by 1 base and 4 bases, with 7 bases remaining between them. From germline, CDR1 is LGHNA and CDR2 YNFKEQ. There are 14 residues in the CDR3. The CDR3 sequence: CASSQVVGTGELFF. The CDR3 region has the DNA TGTGCCAGCAGCCAAGTCGTAGGCACCGGGGAGCTGTTTTTT.